This record covers a single TCR beta chain. The antigen is not known. Per sample, roughly 500 nanograms of biopsy DNA were TCRB immunosequenced. Assay used: immunoSEQ multiplex PCR; TCRdb lists only in-frame clones, some missing. The data contain about 15,000 clones, roughly three quarters of them singletons. This sample was taken from a study of T cell repertoires in ileal Crohn's disease. Study at large: All patients had surgery for stricturing (approximately 60%) or penetrating (39%) disease. About half of patients got postoperative therapy: roughly 12 thiopurines, around 18 anti-TNF. Broader study findings: All patients with clonality above 26.8% had endoscopic recurrence.

Time point defined: neoterminal ileum biopsy at postoperative endoscopy, about 6 months after surgery. This CDR3 has 14 residues. Germline V gene data show CDR1 as GTSNPN and CDR2 as SVGIG (reference sequence). V shed 7 bases and J shed 0 bases, with 12 bases lying between them. The TCR was taken from an adult with Crohn's disease. The specimen was ileal tissue. The rearrangement uses TRBV30 and TRBJ1-4; D gene unclear. The CDR3 is CASLGRTTNEKLFF. The CDR3 DNA reads as TGTGCCTCCCTGGGCAGGACAACTAATGAAAAACTGTTTTTT.